The 11 T cell receptor beta chains below were found in one sample sequenced in a study of blood T cell repertoires in COVID-19. Repertoires were generated with immunoSEQ multiplex PCR, while TCRdb's copy carries only in-frame clones and drops some. The sample has roughly 150,000 clones; 80% to 90% are singletons. The specimen was peripheral blood. The receptor source for this set is a man aged 60 to 75 with acute or convalescent COVID-19.

This chain uses TRBV7-3 with TRBJ1-2; D is ambiguous. The CDR3 has 13 residues. V lost 5 bases and J lost 5, with 12 bases in between. Looked up from germline, CDR1 is SGHTA and CDR2 is FQGTGA. The CDR3, as DNA: TGTGCCAGCAGCGTGACATTCGGTTATGGCTACACCTTC. Its protein product is CASSVTFGYGYTF.

The rearrangement joins TRBV25-1 to TRBJ1-1; no reliable D call. CDR1 MGHDK and CDR2 SYGVNS come from the germline V gene. CDR3 length: 13 residues. V lost 3 bases and J lost 10, with 15 bases in between. CDR3 region: CASSDPTPSRAFF. The CDR3 nucleotides read TGTGCCAGCAGTGACCCCACCCCCTCGAGAGCTTTCTTT.

The V and J genes are TRBV5-4 and TRBJ1-3; D not certain. CDR1 is SGHNT, CDR2 YYREEE, per germline (reference sequence). This CDR3 contains 15 residues. V was pared by 4 bases and J by 0 bases, with 11 bases between. The CDR3 region is CASSAPGDSGNTIYF. CDR3 nucleotide sequence: TGTGCCAGCAGCGCTCCAGGTGACTCTGGAAACACCATATATTTT.

The chain recombines TRBV19 with TRBJ1-3; tentative D call: TRBD1 (6 bases). The germline CDR1 and CDR2 sequences are LNHDA and SQIVND (reference sequence). CDR3 length: 15 amino acids. V lost 3 bases, J lost 4 bases, and 13 bases lay in between. The CDR3: CASSISGTQGNTIYF. CDR3 nucleotides: TGTGCCAGTAGTATTTCCGGGACACAAGGAAACACCATATATTTT.

The CDR3 reads CASSQDEYNEQFF. Written as DNA, the CDR3 is TGCGCCAGCAGCCAAGACGAGTACAATGAGCAGTTCTTC. This chain uses TRBV4-3 with TRBJ2-1; D remains unclear. Looked up from germline, CDR1 is LGHNA and CDR2 is YSLEER. V lost 0 bases and J 4 bases, leaving 4 bases between the germline ends. This CDR3 region has 13 residues.

The chain joins TRBV6-4 to TRBJ1-5, with D unclear. The CDR3 is 14 amino acids. Looked up from germline, CDR1 is MRHNA and CDR2 is SNTAGT. V lost 3 bases and J lost 1, with 7 bases in between. The CDR3 loop reads CASSETLSNQPQHF. CDR3 sequence (DNA): TGTGCCAGCAGTGAAACTTTAAGCAATCAGCCCCAGCATTTT.

CDR3 region: CASSPQTGEFSGNTIYF. DNA of the CDR3: TGTGCCAGCTCACCACAAACAGGGGAATTCTCTGGAAACACCATATATTTT. The chain couples TRBV18 to TRBJ1-3; 7 nucleotides match TRBD1. This CDR3 has 17 amino acids. V was pared by 1 base and J by 0 bases, with 6 bases of the junction left unmatched. Germline assignment: CDR1 KGHSH and CDR2 LQKENI.

The chain recombines TRBV19 with TRBJ2-5; TRBD1 agrees at 8 bases. The V and J ends lost 3 bases and 0 bases, in that order; junction bases with no gene match: 6. The CDR3 runs 16 residues. In germline, CDR1 is LNHDA, CDR2 SQIVND (reference sequence). The CDR3 loop is CASSIRAGGYQETQYF. In nucleotides, the CDR3 is TGTGCCAGTAGTATCCGGGCAGGGGGCTACCAAGAGACCCAGTACTTC.

This rearrangement joins TRBV7-3 to TRBJ1-1; 7 positions agree with TRBD1. The CDR3 has 15 amino acids. Germline V gene sequence: CDR1 SGHTA, CDR2 FQGTGA. Trimming cost V 1 base and J 1 base; bases outside gene matches: 3. CDR3 residues: CASSLNGQENTEAFF. The CDR3, as DNA: TGTGCCAGCAGCTTAAACGGACAGGAGAACACTGAAGCTTTCTTT.

The V and J genes are TRBV11-2 and TRBJ2-2; 7 bases map to TRBD2. V lost 3 bases, J lost 4 bases, and 5 bases stayed unmatched. The length of the CDR3 is 15 residues. In germline, CDR1 is SGHAT, CDR2 FQNNGV. CDR3 coding DNA: TGTGCCAGCAGCTTGGGAGGGTTGGGCACCGGGGAGCTGTTTTTT. Its translation: CASSLGGLGTGELFF.

The chain is built from TRBV27 and TRBJ1-5, with 7 bases lining up with TRBD1. CDR3 length: 15 amino acids. The ends lost 3 bases at V and 6 bases at J; junction bases unmatched: 8. Germline assignment: CDR1 MNHEY and CDR2 SMNVEV (reference sequence). The DNA for the CDR3 is TGTGCCAGCAGTTTTTCCCGGGACAGTAGTCAGCCCCAGCATTTT. Translation gives CASSFSRDSSQPQHF.